One and the same sample provided the 25 T cell receptor beta chains below, sequenced in a study of T cells in Graves' hyperthyroidism and ophthalmopathy. Researchers took RNA transcripts and amplified the TCR beta CDR3 regions from them. Researchers ran a first-round RT-PCR on the TCR CDR3 using the HTBI primer set. TCRdb re-derived calls from the multiplex PCR reads in MiXCR, one entry per CDR3 protein. The repertoire consists of around 250,000 distinct CDR3 sequences, with roughly 15% occurring once and the leading ten covering 13%. Sequencing used blood. These receptors came from a woman aged 40 to 50 with Graves' hyperthyroidism that later progressed to Graves' ophthalmopathy.

The rearrangement links TRBV4-1 to TRBJ1-1; D gene uncertain. CDR3 length: 15 residues. Germline V gene data show CDR1 as MGHRA and CDR2 as YSYEKL. V lost 3 bases and J 2 bases, leaving 13 bases between the germline ends. The CDR3 sequence: CASSHDFTLNTEAFF. CDR3 nucleotides: TGCGCCAGCAGCCACGACTTCACTTTAAACACTGAAGCTTTCTTT.

This clonotype has at least ten counts. The V call is TRBV2, the J call TRBJ2-1, with D possibly called TRBD1 or TRBD2 (5 bases each). Germline V gives CDR1 SNHLY, CDR2 FYNNEI. V was cut by 6 bases and J by 5 bases, with 11 bases left in between. The CDR3 length is 13 residues. The CDR3 sequence is CASRGTQNNEQFF. DNA for the CDR3: TGTGCCAGCAGAGGGACCCAGAACAATGAGCAGTTCTTC.

This clonotype was counted at least ten times. The chain combines TRBV28 with TRBJ1-6; D is uncertain. This CDR3 comprises 15 residues. Trimming shortened V by 6 bases and J by 1 base, and 10 bases separated the two germline ends. Germline loops: CDR1 MDHEN, CDR2 SYDVKM. The CDR3 coding sequence is TGTGCCAGCAGCGCCCGGGGATCCTATAATTCACCCCTCCACTTT. Its protein is CASSARGSYNSPLHF.

This clonotype showed up many times. The chain joins TRBV11-2 to TRBJ2-7, with no clear D. Trimming removed 5 bases at V and 4 bases at J, with 9 bases between. This CDR3 is 12 amino acids long. Per germline, CDR1 SGHAT and CDR2 FQNNGV. For the CDR3, the DNA is TGTGCCAGCAGCCGCGGAGTGTACGAGCAGTACTTC. This translates into CASSRGVYEQYF.

The chain carries TRBV2 and TRBJ2-2; D is perhaps TRBD2 (7 bases). The CDR3 sequence is 17 residues long. CDR1 and CDR2 (germline): SNHLY, FYNNEI. Trimming pared 6 bases from V and 4 bases from J, leaving 21 bases between. The CDR3 protein is CASSPRGAGVGTGELFF. CDR3 nucleotide sequence: TGTGCCAGCAGCCCCCGGGGGGCAGGGGTTGGCACCGGGGAGCTGTTTTTT.

This clonotype was picked up many times. V usage is TRBV20-1 and J usage is TRBJ2-7; no reliable D call. The germline gives CDR1 DFQATT, CDR2 SNEGSKA (reference sequence). Trimming shortened V by 5 bases and J by 2 bases, and 4 bases separated the two germline ends. The CDR3 runs 10 residues. The CDR3 region has the DNA TGCAGTGCTTACCCCTACGAGCAGTACTTC. Encoded protein: CSAYPYEQYF.

This clonotype was seen ten or more times. J is TRBJ2-7 and V is TRBV30, with TRBD2 matching 7 bases. V was pared by 6 bases and J by 2 bases, with 10 bases of the junction left unmatched. CDR3 size: 14 residues. Germline assignment: CDR1 GTSNPN and CDR2 SVGIG (reference sequence). CDR3 region: CACNRDYPTYEQYF. CDR3 DNA sequence: TGTGCCTGTAACCGGGACTACCCCACCTACGAGCAGTACTTC.

Many counts were recorded for this clonotype. The chain employs TRBV2 and TRBJ2-7, with TRBD2 identical over 9 bases. The CDR3 length is 17 residues. J lost 3 bases, V lost 4 bases, and 13 bases had no gene match. Germline loops: CDR1 SNHLY, CDR2 FYNNEI. CDR3 sequence (DNA): TGTGCCAGCAGTGGGTTGTCTAGCGGGAAGAGGAACTACGAGCAGTACTTC. Translated: CASSGLSSGKRNYEQYF.

This clonotype came up many times. The chain uses TRBV28 and TRBJ1-5, with TRBD1 as a possible D gene (6 bases). Germline V gives CDR1 MDHEN, CDR2 SYDVKM. The CDR3 loop spans 15 amino acids. V was cut by 5 bases and J by 4 bases, with 15 bases left in between. The CDR3: CASSPGQKGNQPQHF. The CDR3 bases are TGTGCCAGCAGTCCTGGACAGAAGGGTAATCAGCCCCAGCATTTT.

There are a few counts of this clonotype. V and J are TRBV6-1 and TRBJ2-2; TRBD2 agrees at 8 bases. The CDR3 is made up of 17 amino acids. The germline V gene has CDR1 MNHNS and CDR2 SASEGT. V trimming: 2 bases; J trimming: 9 bases; junction bases outside the gene matches: 14. In nucleotides, the CDR3 is TGTGCCAGCAGTGAAAAGCTAGCGGGTGGTATGGGCCGGGAGCTGTTTTTT. Its translation is CASSEKLAGGMGRELFF.

This clonotype was counted a single time. The genes are TRBV4-1 and TRBJ1-1; TRBD1 aligns across 8 bases. Germline assignment: CDR1 MGHRA and CDR2 YSYEKL. V gave up 0 bases and J gave up 1 base; unmatched junction bases: 1. The CDR3 has 15 residues. CDR3 region: CASSQDRGQNTEAFF. The CDR3 DNA is TGCGCCAGCAGCCAAGACAGGGGGCAGAACACTGAAGCTTTCTTT.

This clonotype was seen only a few times. This rearrangement joins TRBV9 to TRBJ2-1; possible D gene TRBD2, 6 bases. V lost 3 bases, J lost 4 bases, and 26 bases lay in between. CDR1 is SGDLS and CDR2 is YYNGEE in the germline V gene. The CDR3 loop spans 19 amino acids. CDR3 DNA sequence: TGTGCCAGCAGCGGACCGTTTGGAGTTAGCGGCCCTAGATACAATGAGCAGTTCTTC. Encoded protein: CASSGPFGVSGPRYNEQFF. Looking up the rest from reference TRBV9 and TRBJ2-1 gives the full variable domain: DSGVTQTPKHLITATGQRVTLRCSPRSGDLSVYWYQQSLDQGLQFLIQYYNGEERAKGNILERFSAQQFPDLHSELNLSSLELGDSALYFCASSGPFGVSGPRYNEQFFGPGTRLTVL.

Many counts were recorded for this clonotype. This rearrangement joins TRBV14 to TRBJ1-3, with no clear D. With 1 base removed from V and 0 bases from J, the gap between germline ends came to 13 bases. This CDR3 has 17 residues. Germline loops: CDR1 SGHDN, CDR2 FVKESK. The CDR3 DNA is TGTGCCAGCAGCCAAGCGCGTGTTACTAGCTCTGGAAACACCATATATTTT. Encoded protein: CASSQARVTSSGNTIYF.

This clonotype was seen many times. This rearrangement joins TRBV5-1 to TRBJ2-1; D gene unclear. Trimming shortened V by 5 bases and J by 6 bases, and 12 bases separated the two germline ends. The CDR3 is 13 residues long. Germline V lookup: CDR1 SGHRS, CDR2 YFSETQ. The CDR3 DNA is TGCGCCAGCAGAGGCAGCCCGGGCAATGAGCAGTTCTTC. Residues: CASRGSPGNEQFF. Combining the CDR3 with reference TRBV5-1 and TRBJ2-1 gives the whole variable domain KAGVTQTPRYLIKTRGQQVTLSCSPISGHRSVSWYQQTPGQGLQFLFEYFSETQRNKGNFPGRFSGRQFSNSRSEMNVSTLELGDSALYLCASRGSPGNEQFFGPGTRLTVL.

This clonotype was picked up one time. The chain employs TRBV28 and TRBJ2-7; 8 bases match TRBD1. The CDR3 consists of 18 residues. V lost 1 base, J lost 0 bases, and 11 bases stayed unmatched. In germline, CDR1 is MDHEN, CDR2 SYDVKM. In DNA form, the CDR3 reads TGTGCCAGCAGTTTATTCCGCTTGGACAGGGATCCCTCCTACGAGCAGTACTTC. This encodes CASSLFRLDRDPSYEQYF.

This clonotype occurred many times. This rearrangement joins TRBV2 to TRBJ2-1; D unclear. This CDR3 has 13 residues. Germline-derived CDR1 and CDR2 are SNHLY and FYNNEI. The V end lost 4 bases, the J end lost 6 bases, and 10 bases lay between the germline ends. CDR3 DNA: TGTGCCAGCAGTGGAATCTCCGGCAATGAGCAGTTCTTC. This encodes CASSGISGNEQFF.

This clonotype was counted at least ten times. The chain couples TRBV13 to TRBJ1-1; 7 bases match TRBD1. V trimming: 6 bases; J trimming: 2 bases; junction bases outside the gene matches: 6. CDR3 length equals 14 residues. Germline lookup yields CDR1 PRHDT and CDR2 FYEKMQ (reference sequence). The CDR3 reads CASRSTGSNTEAFF. The CDR3 DNA reads TGTGCCAGCAGGTCGACAGGGAGTAACACTGAAGCTTTCTTT.

There are many counts of this clonotype. The chain recombines TRBV6-5 with TRBJ2-5, with D unclear. V was shortened by 2 bases and J by 5 bases, with 12 bases between the two germline ends. The CDR3 spans 14 residues. CDR1 is MNHEY, CDR2 SVGAGI, per germline. In DNA, the CDR3 is TGTGCCAGCAGTTACATCGGGTCGGCGGAGACCCAGTACTTC. Its protein is CASSYIGSAETQYF.

This clonotype was recorded at least ten times. This sequence joins TRBV27 and TRBJ2-7, with 7 bases matching TRBD1. Germline V gene sequence: CDR1 MNHEY, CDR2 SMNVEV (reference sequence). The length of the CDR3 is 14 residues. V shed 7 bases and J 2 bases; nucleotides not matched to a gene: 8. CDR3 DNA sequence: TGTGCCAGCACCATGACAGGGAGACCCTACGAGCAGTACTTC. Its protein product is CASTMTGRPYEQYF.

There are many counts of this clonotype. The rearrangement joins TRBV27 to TRBJ2-7; D possibly corresponds to TRBD1 (6 bases). The CDR3 is made up of 16 amino acids. Germline CDR1 is MNHEY and CDR2 is SMNVEV (reference sequence). Trimming removed 5 bases at V and 0 bases at J, with 17 bases between. The CDR3 spells CASSGGWGRTSYEQYF. The CDR3 DNA is TGTGCCAGCAGTGGAGGATGGGGGCGCACCTCCTACGAGCAGTACTTC.

The chain joins TRBV4-1 to TRBJ2-7; no firm D call. Per germline, CDR1 MGHRA and CDR2 YSYEKL. The CDR3 length is 15 residues. V lost 3 bases, J lost 4 bases, and 16 bases lay in between. CDR3 sequence: CASSHPPVGSYEQYF. The CDR3 nucleotides read TGCGCCAGCAGCCACCCCCCCGTCGGGTCGTACGAGCAGTACTTC.

This clonotype was seen ten or more times. This chain connects TRBV13 to TRBJ2-2; 10 bases map to TRBD2. Trimming took 4 bases from V and 0 from J; bases not matched to a gene: 17. CDR1 PRHDT and CDR2 FYEKMQ come from the germline V gene (reference sequence). CDR3 size: 21 residues. CDR3: CASSSRRGLAPLSSNTGELFF. For the CDR3, the DNA is TGTGCCAGCAGCTCCAGGCGGGGACTAGCGCCTTTGTCATCGAACACCGGGGAGCTGTTTTTT.

This clonotype was seen a handful of times. The chain joins TRBV10-3 to TRBJ1-3, with no clear D. Germline loops: CDR1 ENHRY, CDR2 SYGVKD. CDR3 length: 15 residues. V was pared by 4 bases and J by 0 bases, with 10 bases between. The CDR3 DNA reads TGTGCCATCAGTGCCGCTCAGTCCTCTGGAAACACCATATATTTT. It is translated as CAISAAQSSGNTIYF.

V usage is TRBV4-1 and J usage is TRBJ2-3; D gene ambiguous. Trimming pared 0 bases from V and 0 bases from J, leaving 13 bases between. This CDR3 is 17 amino acids long. CDR1 and CDR2 from the germline V gene are MGHRA and YSYEKL. The CDR3 here is CASSQDLFITSTDTQYF. The CDR3 nucleotides are TGCGCCAGCAGCCAAGACCTCTTTATAACTAGCACAGATACGCAGTATTTT.

This clonotype was seen many times. The chain employs TRBV5-4 and TRBJ2-3, with 8 bases lining up with TRBD2. This CDR3 contains 17 residues. The germline V gene encodes CDR1 SGHNT and CDR2 YYREEE (reference sequence). Trimming removed 4 bases from V and 1 base from J; junction bases left unmatched: 11. The CDR3 region is CASSTRYSGMGTDTQYF. In DNA form, the CDR3 reads TGTGCCAGCAGCACCCGATATAGCGGGATGGGCACAGATACGCAGTATTTT.